The 8 T cell receptor beta chains presented below share a single source sample, sequenced in a study of spatial heterogeneity in lung cancer. Notes on the study in general: Tumoral mutation counts were tracked by counts of expanded intratumoral alpha and beta TCRs.

Specified time point: sample taken at primary tumor resection. No antigens are known for them. TCRdb re-called the 5' RACE reads through MiXCR, storing one row per CDR3 protein. The table shows approximately 3,500 distinct CDR3 sequences, with roughly 8.3% occurring only once. The sequencing used lung tumor tissue, collected at surgery. The origin of the receptors is a male donor with early-stage non-small cell lung cancer.

This clonotype was detected many times. The chain employs TRBV7-8 and TRBJ2-5; maybe TRBD1 (6 bases). Germline loops: CDR1 SGHVS, CDR2 FQNEAQ. The CDR3 consists of 14 residues. Trimming took off 6 bases at V and 1 base at J, with 12 bases between the two ends. CDR3 loop: CASRTDSTQETQYF. The CDR3 DNA sequence: TGTGCCAGCAGAACGGACAGCACCCAAGAGACCCAGTACTTC.

The chain employs TRBV24-1 and TRBJ1-1; 7 bases match TRBD1. V lost 7 bases to trimming and J lost 5 bases; unmatched junction nucleotides: 3. The CDR3 contains 12 residues. Germline CDR1 KGHDR, CDR2 SFDVKD. In nucleotides, the CDR3 is TGTGCCACCAGCGCAGGGGGGACTGAAGCTTTCTTT. This gives the protein CATSAGGTEAFF.

In this sample, this clonotype is medium-sized (0.01 to 0.1%). The chain links TRBV9 to TRBJ2-5; D call uncertain. The germline V gene encodes CDR1 SGDLS and CDR2 YYNGEE. Trimming left V 0 bases short and J 4 bases short, with 13 bases between. The CDR3 is made up of 15 amino acids. The CDR3 is CASSVGGLPRETQYF. The DNA for the CDR3 is TGTGCCAGCAGCGTAGGTGGTCTGCCGCGAGAGACCCAGTACTTC.

There are a few counts of this clonotype. The CDR3 region is CASSSGRGRFETQYF. The CDR3 DNA follows: TGTGCCAGCAGTTCGGGCAGGGGGCGGTTTGAGACCCAGTACTTC. The chain combines TRBV27 with TRBJ2-5; 8 bases match TRBD1. This CDR3 spans 15 amino acids. The germline V gene encodes CDR1 MNHEY and CDR2 SMNVEV (reference sequence). V shed 4 bases and J 5 bases; nucleotides not matched to a gene: 9.

This clonotype is medium-sized. The chain is built from TRBV4-1 and TRBJ2-1; D is unresolved. Germline CDR1 MGHRA, CDR2 YSYEKL. The CDR3 sequence is 14 residues long. V lost 3 bases and J lost 0, with 6 bases in between. The CDR3 region has the DNA TGCGCCAGCAGCCAGGCGGTCTCCTACAATGAGCAGTTCTTC. This codes for CASSQAVSYNEQFF.

This clonotype was counted at least ten times. This sequence joins TRBV5-1 and TRBJ1-2; unclear D gene. Deletions cut 5 bases from V and 4 bases from J, with 15 bases between. CDR1 is SGHRS and CDR2 is YFSETQ in the germline V gene. This CDR3 spans 14 amino acids. The CDR3 region is CASSPDTNFYGYTF. In DNA, the CDR3 is TGCGCCAGCAGTCCCGACACGAACTTCTATGGCTACACCTTC.

This clonotype showed up many times. One end of the junction fails to match germline, which may point to a read error. The chain employs TRBV14 and TRBJ2-2; TRBD1 might be the D (5 bases). This CDR3 has 16 residues. CDR1 is SGHDN and CDR2 is FVKESK in the germline V gene. In nucleotides, the CDR3 is TGTGCCAGCAGCCTTAGGACATCCCGGAACGCCGGGGAGCTGTTTTTT. Translation: CASSLRTSRNAGELFF.

This clonotype is labeled as medium-sized. The chain carries TRBV5-1 and TRBJ1-6, with D unclear. The length of the CDR3 is 15 residues. Trimming shortened V by 0 bases and J by 8 bases, and 12 bases separated the two germline ends. CDR1 is SGHRS, CDR2 YFSETQ, per germline. DNA for the CDR3: TGCGCCAGCAGCTTGGGGGCCAGTGAGTATTCACCCCTCCACTTT. This encodes CASSLGASEYSPLHF.